A single sample gave rise to the 25 T cell receptor beta chains below, sequenced in a study of T cell responses to AZD1222 COVID-19 vaccine. Only in-frame clones appear in the TCRdb table, and some are missing; sequencing was by immunoSEQ multiplex PCR. The sample shows over 120,000 clones, about 90% of them seen only once. The sequencing here drew on peripheral blood, taken on day 0 of AZD1222 vaccination. These receptor sequences come from an adult in good health.

The chain is built from TRBV18 and TRBJ2-2; D is unresolved. Looked up from germline, CDR1 is KGHSH and CDR2 is LQKENI. V was cut by 0 bases and J by 5 bases, with 7 bases left in between. The CDR3 consists of 14 residues. CDR3 DNA sequence: TGTGCCAGCTCACCACCGGGAAGTACCGGGGAGCTGTTTTTT. This codes for CASSPPGSTGELFF.

The rearrangement links TRBV6-5 to TRBJ2-2; no clear D. V was clipped by 1 base and J by 2 bases, with 2 bases between them. The CDR3 covers 13 residues. Germline CDR1 and CDR2: MNHEY and SVGAGI. The CDR3: CASSYFNTGELFF. Here the CDR3 DNA reads TGTGCCAGCAGTTACTTTAACACCGGGGAGCTGTTTTTT.

This chain joins TRBV7-8 and TRBJ2-7; 9 nucleotides agree with TRBD1. Trimming took 3 bases from V and 6 from J; bases not matched to a gene: 6. This CDR3 is built from 14 residues. CDR1 is SGHVS, CDR2 FQNEAQ, per germline. Written as DNA, the CDR3 is TGTGCCAGCAGCTTGGGCGACAGGGGGGTCGAGCAGTACTTC. Translated: CASSLGDRGVEQYF.

The chain has TRBV30 and TRBJ1-6; D is possibly TRBD1 (5 bases). This CDR3 contains 17 residues. Germline V CDR1 and CDR2: GTSNPN, SVGIG (reference sequence). The V gene lost 3 bases and the J gene lost 0 bases, with 15 bases spanning the gap. The CDR3 DNA is TGTGCCTGGAGGGTTGGACACTCGAGCTCCTATAATTCACCCCTCCACTTT. Translation gives CAWRVGHSSSYNSPLHF. The complete variable domain, with remaining parts taken from reference TRBV30 and TRBJ1-6, reads SQTIHQWPATLVQPVGSPLSLECTVEGTSNPNLYWYRQAAGRGLQLLFYSVGIGQISSEVPQNLSASRPQDRQFILSSKKLLLSDSGFYLCAWRVGHSSSYNSPLHFGNGTRLTVT.

The chain uses TRBV19 and TRBJ2-1, with 12 bases matching TRBD2. CDR3 length: 15 residues. Germline V lookup: CDR1 LNHDA, CDR2 SQIVND (reference sequence). The V and J ends lost 7 bases and 5 bases, in that order; junction bases with no gene match: 6. CDR3: CASNPLAGGHNEQFF. The CDR3, as DNA: TGTGCCAGTAACCCACTAGCGGGGGGTCACAATGAGCAGTTCTTC.

V usage is TRBV7-9 and J usage is TRBJ1-1, with D possibly matching TRBD1 (5 bases). From germline, CDR1 is SEHNR and CDR2 FQNEAQ (reference sequence). V gave up 6 bases and J gave up 4 bases, with 9 bases separating them. The CDR3 runs to 12 residues. As DNA, the CDR3 is TGTGCCAGCAGTGGAGGGGCCACTGAAGCTTTCTTT. Its translation is CASSGGATEAFF. Variable domain in full (rest from reference TRBV7-9 and TRBJ1-1): DTGVSQNPRHKITKRGQNVTFRCDPISEHNRLYWYRQTLGQGPEFLTYFQNEAQLEKSRLLSDRFSAERPKGSFSTLEIQRTEQGDSAMYLCASSGGATEAFFGQGTRLTVV.

The genes are TRBV5-1 and TRBJ1-2; no clear D gene. CDR3 size: 14 residues. The V end lost 0 bases, the J end lost 6 bases, and 12 bases lay between the germline ends. Germline V gene data show CDR1 as SGHRS and CDR2 as YFSETQ. The CDR3 sequence: CASSLGHSGDGYTF. The DNA for the CDR3 is TGCGCCAGCAGCTTGGGACATAGTGGGGATGGCTACACCTTC.

The J gene is TRBJ1-4, the V gene TRBV18; D is perhaps TRBD1 (5 bases). The germline CDR1 and CDR2 sequences are KGHSH and LQKENI. CDR3 length: 14 residues. The V end was cut by 3 bases, the J end by 14 bases, with 19 bases between. CDR3 DNA: TGTGCCAGCTCACCTCCGTCTGGGGACTTGCGGCTGTTTTTT. Protein: CASSPPSGDLRLFF.

The rearrangement joins TRBV10-2 to TRBJ2-7; 7 nucleotides match TRBD1. Germline CDR1 is WSHSY and CDR2 is SAAADI. CDR3 size: 14 residues. The V gene end was trimmed by 8 bases and the J gene end by 3 bases; junction bases not matched to a gene: 10. The CDR3 region is CASPGTEPYYEQYF. The CDR3 DNA reads TGCGCCAGCCCCGGGACAGAACCGTACTACGAGCAGTACTTC.

The genes are TRBV27 and TRBJ1-4, with 11 bases matching TRBD1. The CDR3 is made up of 16 amino acids. V shed 0 bases and J 10 bases; nucleotides not matched to a gene: 7. Per germline, CDR1 MNHEY and CDR2 SMNVEV (reference sequence). The CDR3 protein is CASSLSPGTGGVKLFF. CDR3 nucleotide sequence: TGTGCCAGCAGTTTATCGCCCGGGACAGGGGGGGTAAAACTGTTTTTT.

The chain couples TRBV3-1 (or the pseudogene TRBV3-2) to TRBJ1-5; weak D call: TRBD1 (5 bases). V lost 4 bases to trimming and J lost 9 bases, with 16 bases between them. In germline, CDR1 is LGHDT, CDR2 YNNKEL (reference sequence). The length of the CDR3 is 14 residues. CDR3 coding DNA: TGTGCCAGCAGCCTACAGGTGAGAGGTTGGCCCCAGCATTTT. This codes for CASSLQVRGWPQHF.

The V gene is TRBV27, the J gene TRBJ2-5; 8 bases fit TRBD2. This CDR3 has 14 amino acids. V was pared by 6 bases and J by 4 bases, with 7 bases of the junction left unmatched. From germline, CDR1 is MNHEY and CDR2 SMNVEV (reference sequence). CDR3 sequence (DNA): TGTGCCAGCAGACCAGCGGGGGTTGCAGAGACCCAGTACTTC. Its translation: CASRPAGVAETQYF.

The J gene is TRBJ2-2, the V gene TRBV5-4, with 8 nucleotides matching TRBD2. Germline CDR1 is SGHNT and CDR2 is YYREEE (reference sequence). This CDR3 is built from 16 residues. The junction had 5 bases not matched to a gene; V was cut back by 4 bases and J by 0 bases. DNA for the CDR3: TGTGCCAGCAGCCCCGGGGGGGCGGCGAACACCGGGGAGCTGTTTTTT. Translation: CASSPGGAANTGELFF.

This chain uses TRBV7-2 with TRBJ2-7, with 12 bases aligning to TRBD1. The germline V gene has CDR1 SGHTA and CDR2 FQGNSA. The CDR3 has 16 amino acids. Unmatched junction bases numbered 9, after V lost 4 bases and J lost 5 bases. The CDR3 nucleotides read TGTGCCAGCAGCTCCGGGACAGGGGGCATCGTCAACGAGCAGTACTTC. Translating gives CASSSGTGGIVNEQYF.

The chain combines TRBV5-1 with TRBJ1-3; no clear D. The CDR3 covers 14 residues. The V gene's germline CDR1 is SGHRS and CDR2 YFSETQ. Trimming cost V 4 bases and J 0 bases, with 8 bases left between them. In DNA form, the CDR3 reads TGCGCCAGCAGCCCCGACGGCTCTGGAAACACCATATATTTT. This sequence encodes CASSPDGSGNTIYF. The whole variable domain, remainder taken from reference TRBV5-1 and TRBJ1-3, is KAGVTQTPRYLIKTRGQQVTLSCSPISGHRSVSWYQQTPGQGLQFLFEYFSETQRNKGNFPGRFSGRQFSNSRSEMNVSTLELGDSALYLCASSPDGSGNTIYFGEGSWLTVV.

The chain has TRBV15 and TRBJ2-3; D is uncertain. The V gene's germline CDR1 is LNHNV and CDR2 YYDKDF (reference sequence). This CDR3 has 12 residues. Trimming removed 5 bases at V and 6 bases at J, with 9 bases between. CDR3 nucleotide sequence: TGTGCCACCAGCTGGGCTGTTGATACGCAGTATTTT. Translation gives CATSWAVDTQYF.

The chain employs TRBV5-1 and TRBJ2-7; the match to TRBD1 covers 9 bases. In germline, CDR1 is SGHRS, CDR2 YFSETQ. There are 15 residues in the CDR3. V shed 0 bases and J 3 bases; nucleotides not matched to a gene: 4. The CDR3 region is CASSLAGTGFYEQYF. DNA of the CDR3: TGCGCCAGCAGCTTGGCCGGGACAGGGTTCTACGAGCAGTACTTC.

The chain has TRBV4-1 and TRBJ2-7; a possible D gene is TRBD2 (5 bases). This CDR3 comprises 13 residues. Trimming took off 1 base at V and 9 bases at J, with 13 bases between the two ends. Germline assignment: CDR1 MGHRA and CDR2 YSYEKL. The chain's CDR3 is CASSQGSEEGQYF. Written as DNA, the CDR3 is TGCGCCAGCAGCCAAGGGAGCGAAGAGGGGCAGTACTTC.

The chain carries TRBV7-9 and TRBJ1-2; weak D call: TRBD1 (5 bases). The ends were cut back, 5 bases at V and 4 bases at J, with 17 bases in the middle. Germline CDR1 reads SEHNR; CDR2 reads FQNEAQ (reference sequence). The length of the CDR3 is 15 residues. As DNA, the CDR3 is TGTGCCAGCAGCCCCGTGATCCGGGGCGGCTATGGCTACACCTTC. Encoded protein: CASSPVIRGGYGYTF.

This clone was found once. The genes are TRBV10-1 and TRBJ1-4; D perhaps matches TRBD1 (5 bases). Trimming pared 2 bases from V and 3 bases from J, leaving 10 bases between. The CDR3 sequence is 15 residues long. Germline lookup yields CDR1 WNHNN and CDR2 SYGVQD (reference sequence). The CDR3 reads CASSEGTPANEKLFF. The DNA for the CDR3 is TGCGCCAGCAGTGAGGGGACTCCGGCTAATGAAAAACTGTTTTTT.

The CDR3 reads CASSRSLGSQPQHF. For the CDR3, the DNA is TGTGCCAGCAGTCGTAGCCTGGGGAGTCAGCCCCAGCATTTT. V is TRBV27 and J is TRBJ1-5; D uncertain. V lost 5 bases and J 6 bases, leaving 14 bases between the germline ends. This CDR3 is 14 amino acids long. The germline CDR1 and CDR2 sequences are MNHEY and SMNVEV (reference sequence).

The rearrangement links TRBV9 to TRBJ1-2, with TRBD1 identical over 10 bases. Trimming took 3 bases from V and 3 from J; bases not matched to a gene: 11. CDR1 and CDR2 (germline): SGDLS, YYNGEE. The CDR3 loop spans 17 amino acids. Written as DNA, the CDR3 is TGTGCCAGCAGCGACGGACAGGGGGGAATCCGGGACTATGGCTACACCTTC. It translates to CASSDGQGGIRDYGYTF.

The rearrangement links TRBV1 to TRBJ2-5; the D call of TRBD1 is as the table states it, not checked on the DNA. TRBV1 is designated a pseudogene. The CDR3 loop spans 16 amino acids. The CDR3 DNA reads as TGCACCAGCAGCCAAGATCCCCCGGACAGGGCAGAGACCCAGTACTTC. This codes for CTSSQDPPDRAETQYF.

The DNA for the CDR3 is TGTGCCAGCAGCTCATGCGGACAGGGCTCACCCGTTTGGAGCCAGGATGAAAAACTGTTTTTT. Translation: CASSSCGQGSPVWSQDEKLFF. The chain uses TRBV12-1 and TRBJ1-4; the table's D gene call, TRBD1, was not cross checked with the DNA. TRBV12-1 is a known pseudogene. CDR3 size: 21 residues.

This chain connects TRBV5-1 to TRBJ2-3; weak D call: TRBD1 (6 bases). V lost 5 bases and J lost 4, with 14 bases in between. Germline lookup yields CDR1 SGHRS and CDR2 YFSETQ. This CDR3 region has 14 residues. The CDR3 spells CASRGWGRPDTQYF. The CDR3 nucleotides read TGCGCCAGCAGGGGTTGGGGGCGCCCAGATACGCAGTATTTT.